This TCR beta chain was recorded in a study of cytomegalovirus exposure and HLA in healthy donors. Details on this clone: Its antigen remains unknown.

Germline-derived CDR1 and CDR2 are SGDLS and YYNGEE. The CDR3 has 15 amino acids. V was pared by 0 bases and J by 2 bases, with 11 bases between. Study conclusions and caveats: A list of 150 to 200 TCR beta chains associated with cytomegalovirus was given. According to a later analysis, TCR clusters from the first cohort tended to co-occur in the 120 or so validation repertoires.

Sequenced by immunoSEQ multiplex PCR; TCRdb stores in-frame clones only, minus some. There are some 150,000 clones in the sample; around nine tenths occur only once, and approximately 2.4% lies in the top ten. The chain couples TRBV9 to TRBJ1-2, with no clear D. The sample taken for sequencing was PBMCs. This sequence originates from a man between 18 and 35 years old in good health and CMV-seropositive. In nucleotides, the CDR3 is TGTGCCAGCAGCGTAGATCACCGACAAAACTATGGCTACACCTTC. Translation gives CASSVDHRQNYGYTF.